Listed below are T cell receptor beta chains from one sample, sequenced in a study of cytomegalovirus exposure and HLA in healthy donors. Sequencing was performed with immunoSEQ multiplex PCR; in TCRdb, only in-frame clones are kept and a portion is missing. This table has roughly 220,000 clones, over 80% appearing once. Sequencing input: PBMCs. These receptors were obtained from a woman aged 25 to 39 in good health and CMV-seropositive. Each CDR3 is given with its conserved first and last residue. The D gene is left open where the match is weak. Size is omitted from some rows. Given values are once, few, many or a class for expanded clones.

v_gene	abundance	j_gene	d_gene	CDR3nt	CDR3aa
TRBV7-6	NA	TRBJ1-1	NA	TGTGCCAGCAGCCCAGGACAGAAAGCTTTCTTT	CASSPGQKAFF
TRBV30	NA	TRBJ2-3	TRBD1	TGTGCCTGGAGTGGGGGGCCCGGGACAGGGAGGGCAGATACGCAGTATTTT	CAWSGGPGTGRADTQYF
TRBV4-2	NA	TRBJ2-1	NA	TGTGCCAGCAGCCCACAATCGACCTACAATGAGCAGTTCTTC	CASSPQSTYNEQFF
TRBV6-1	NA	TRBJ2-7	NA	TGTGCCAGCAGTGAAGCGATTGGCAGGGCCTACGAGCAGTACTTC	CASSEAIGRAYEQYF
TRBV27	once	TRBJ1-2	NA	TGTGCCAGCAGTTTAGCCCCGGCAGGGCATGGCTACACCTTC	CASSLAPAGHGYTF
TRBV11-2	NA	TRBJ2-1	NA	TGTGCCAGCAGCCTACCTGAGGGACGAGGCTACAATGAGCAGTTCTTC	CASSLPEGRGYNEQFF
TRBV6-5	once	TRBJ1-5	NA	TGTGCCAGCAGTTACTCGCCGGGGGGACAGCCCCAGCATTTT	CASSYSPGGQPQHF
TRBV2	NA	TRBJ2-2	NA	TGTGCCAGCCGGCCGGGAAACACCGGGGAGCTGTTTTTT	CASRPGNTGELFF
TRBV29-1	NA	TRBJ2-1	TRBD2	TGCAGCGTTGACGGTCCCGGGACTAGCGGGGACGAGCAGTTCTTC	CSVDGPGTSGDEQFF
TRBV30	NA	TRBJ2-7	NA	TGTGCCTGGAGTGGGGATGGACTCACGAGCTACGAGCAGTACTTC	CAWSGDGLTSYEQYF
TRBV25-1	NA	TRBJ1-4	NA	TGTGCCAGCAGTGAATACCACAGAACTAATGAAAAACTGTTTTTT	CASSEYHRTNEKLFF
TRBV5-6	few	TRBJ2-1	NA	TGTGCCAGCCAAAAAGTCGGAGGGGAAGACAATGAGCAGTTCTTC	CASQKVGGEDNEQFF
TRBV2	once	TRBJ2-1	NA	TGTGCCAGCAGTGAATACTCGGCGACCCTTTACAATGAGCAGTTCTTC	CASSEYSATLYNEQFF
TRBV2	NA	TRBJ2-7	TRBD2	TGTGCCAGCATTTATAGCGGGCTAGGCAACGAGCAGTACTTC	CASIYSGLGNEQYF
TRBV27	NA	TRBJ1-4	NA	TGTGCCAGCAGTTTACTGAGTTTCACCGGAACTAATGAAAAACTGTTTTTT	CASSLLSFTGTNEKLFF
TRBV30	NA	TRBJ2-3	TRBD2	TGTGCCTGGAGTGTAAAAGCGGGAGGGCCCACAGATACGCAGTATTTT	CAWSVKAGGPTDTQYF
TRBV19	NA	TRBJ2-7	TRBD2	TGTGCCAGTAGCGGGAGGAAGCCCTCGCATAATGACGAGCAGTACTTC	CASSGRKPSHNDEQYF
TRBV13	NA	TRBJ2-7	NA	TGTGCCAGCAGCTTAGCGTCAGGGCCCCTCTACGAGCAGTACTTC	CASSLASGPLYEQYF
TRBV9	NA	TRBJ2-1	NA	TGTGCCAGCAGCGTAGTTCCGAGCTCCTACAATGAGCAGTTCTTC	CASSVVPSSYNEQFF
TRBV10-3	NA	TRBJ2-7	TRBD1	TGTGCCATAATGGGACAGGGTAGCTACGAGCAGTACTTC	CAIMGQGSYEQYF
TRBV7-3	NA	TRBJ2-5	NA	TGTGCCAGCAGCCCCGCTTTCGATGCGGAGACCCAGTACTTC	CASSPAFDAETQYF
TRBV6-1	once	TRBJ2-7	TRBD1	TGTGCCAGCAGTCTGACAGGGTTCTCCTACGAGCAGTACTTC	CASSLTGFSYEQYF
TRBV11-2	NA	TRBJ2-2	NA	TGTGCCAGCACCACCTCAGGGTGGGAGCTGTTTTTT	CASTTSGWELFF
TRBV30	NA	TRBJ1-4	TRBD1	TGTGCCTGGAGTCGGACAGGGGCGCGTGAAAAACTGTTTTTT	CAWSRTGAREKLFF
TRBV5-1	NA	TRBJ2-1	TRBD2	TGCGCCAGCAGCTTGGATCTAGCGGGAGCGTCCTACAATGAGCAGTTCTTC	CASSLDLAGASYNEQFF
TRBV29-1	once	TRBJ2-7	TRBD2	TGCAGCGTTGGGACTAGCGGGAGCTCCTACGAGCAGTACTTC	CSVGTSGSSYEQYF
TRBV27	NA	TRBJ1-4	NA	TGTGCCAGCAGCCCTCAGGGTGCAACTAATGAAAAACTGTTTTTT	CASSPQGATNEKLFF
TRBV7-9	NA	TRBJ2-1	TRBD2	TGTGCCAGCAGCCCAAGCGGGAGCCCCTACAATGAGCAGTTCTTC	CASSPSGSPYNEQFF
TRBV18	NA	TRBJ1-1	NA	TGTGCCAGCGGGACGGGCACTGAAGCTTTCTTT	CASGTGTEAFF
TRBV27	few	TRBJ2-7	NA	TGTGCCAGCAGAAGCGCGAGCTCCTACGAGCAGTACTTC	CASRSASSYEQYF
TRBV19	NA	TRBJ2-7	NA	TGTGCCAGTATGGGGGAGGCCTACGAGCAGTACTTC	CASMGEAYEQYF
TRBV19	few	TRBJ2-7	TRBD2	TGTGCCAGTTCTTGGCACCCGGGGGGGCTCCTTAGGGATGAGCAGTACTTC	CASSWHPGGLLRDEQYF
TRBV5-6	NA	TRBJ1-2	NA	TGTGCCAGCAGCCAAAAAGGGTCCGCGGGCTATGGCTACACCTTC	CASSQKGSAGYGYTF
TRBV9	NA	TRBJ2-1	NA	TGTGCCAGCAGCGTAGAGGTTAGCTCCTACAATGAGCAGTTCTTC	CASSVEVSSYNEQFF
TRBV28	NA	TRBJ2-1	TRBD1	TGTGCCAGCAGTTTATTGGGTAGGGGACAGGGTGCCCATGAGCAGTTCTTC	CASSLLGRGQGAHEQFF
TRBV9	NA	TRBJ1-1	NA	TGTGCCAGCAGCGTACAGGGTAACACTGAAGCTTTCTTT	CASSVQGNTEAFF
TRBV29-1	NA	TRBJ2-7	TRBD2	TGCAGCGTCTCTAGCGGGTCCTCCTACGAGCAGTACTTC	CSVSSGSSYEQYF
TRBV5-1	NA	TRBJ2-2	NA	TGCGCCAGCAGCTTGGGAGGGTCGGGAACCGGGGAGCTGTTTTTT	CASSLGGSGTGELFF
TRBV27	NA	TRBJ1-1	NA	TGTGCCAGCAGTTTTGGGCTTCTGAACACTGAAGCTTTCTTT	CASSFGLLNTEAFF
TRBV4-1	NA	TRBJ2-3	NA	TGCGCCAGCAGCCAAGCGGGCCTCCCTAGCACAGATACGCAGTATTTT	CASSQAGLPSTDTQYF
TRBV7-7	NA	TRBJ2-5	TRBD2	TGTGCTAGCAGCTTGTCTAGCGGGACTGAGACCCAGTACTTC	CASSLSSGTETQYF
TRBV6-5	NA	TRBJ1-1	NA	TGTGCCAGCAGTCCGACAGCCTCTATGAACACTGAAGCTTTCTTT	CASSPTASMNTEAFF
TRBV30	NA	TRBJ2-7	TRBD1	TGTGCCTGGAGTGCAGGGGGCTACGAGCAGTACTTC	CAWSAGGYEQYF
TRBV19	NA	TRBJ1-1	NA	TGTGCCAGTAGTAAGACCGCCCTAGGCGCTGAAGCTTTCTTT	CASSKTALGAEAFF
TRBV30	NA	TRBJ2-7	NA	TGTGCCTGGAGTATCAGAAGGTGGGAGAGCGAGCAGTACTTC	CAWSIRRWESEQYF
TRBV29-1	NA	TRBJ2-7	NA	TGCAGCGTCGTCCTAAGCTCCTACGAGCAGTACTTC	CSVVLSSYEQYF
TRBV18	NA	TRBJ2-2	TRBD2	TGTGCCAGCTCCGAACTGGGGGGACTAGCCGGCACCGGGGAGCTGTTTTTT	CASSELGGLAGTGELFF
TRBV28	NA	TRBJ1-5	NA	TGTGCCAGCTCAGGGATACGAAGCAATCAGCCCCAGCATTTT	CASSGIRSNQPQHF
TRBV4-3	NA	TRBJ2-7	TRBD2	TGCGCCAGCAGCCAAGCGCGGGAGGGCCTTTACGAGCAGTACTTC	CASSQAREGLYEQYF
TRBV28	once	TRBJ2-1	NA	TGTGCCAGCAGCCTGGAGGGGGGGGATTTTTACAATGAGCAGTTCTTC	CASSLEGGDFYNEQFF
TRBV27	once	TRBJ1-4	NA	TGTGCCAGCAGAGAAAGGCCTGCAACTAATGAAAAACTGTTTTTT	CASRERPATNEKLFF
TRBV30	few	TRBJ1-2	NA	TGTGCCTGGAGTGTAGAGAGGCAGCTGCCTCTCTATGGCTACACCTTC	CAWSVERQLPLYGYTF
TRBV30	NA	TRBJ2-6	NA	TGTGCCTGGAGTCAACAGGCCATCTCTGGGGCCAACGTCCTGACTTTC	CAWSQQAISGANVLTF